Below are 20 T cell receptor beta chains sequenced from a single sample in a study of blood T cell repertoires in COVID-19. Method: immunoSEQ multiplex PCR; TCRdb's copy keeps in-frame clones and lacks some. The sample carries 200,000 or so clones, roughly 87% recorded once. Input material: peripheral blood. The receptors shown here come from a man between 40 and 49 years old with active or convalescent COVID-19.

DNA of the CDR3: TGTGCCAGCAGCCTCCCGGATGGCTACACCTTC. This codes for CASSLPDGYTF. The chain combines TRBV7-3 with TRBJ1-2, with D unclear. V was pared by 5 bases and J by 6 bases, with 7 bases between. In germline, CDR1 is SGHTA, CDR2 FQGTGA. The CDR3 spans 11 residues. Full variable domain (rest looked up from reference TRBV7-3 and TRBJ1-2): GAGVSQTPSNKVTEKGKYVELRCDPISGHTALYWYRQSLGQGPEFLIYFQGTGAADDSGLPNDRFFAVRPEGSVSTLKIQRTERGDSAVYLCASSLPDGYTFGSGTRLTVV.

The genes are TRBV27 and TRBJ2-7; D remains unclear. This CDR3 is built from 11 residues. Trimming left V 5 bases short and J 2 bases short, with 4 bases between. Per germline, CDR1 MNHEY and CDR2 SMNVEV (reference sequence). The CDR3 region is CASSNTYEQYF. Here the CDR3 DNA reads TGTGCCAGCAGTAACACCTACGAGCAGTACTTC.

The chain combines TRBV27 with TRBJ1-2; TRBD1 is a possible D gene (6 bases). There are 13 residues in the CDR3. V was cut by 6 bases and J by 4 bases, with 12 bases left in between. Germline CDR1 MNHEY, CDR2 SMNVEV (reference sequence). The CDR3 bases are TGTGCCAGCAGCAGGGGATCTGCCTATGGCTACACCTTC. Translation gives CASSRGSAYGYTF.

This clone was recorded at least ten times. The chain combines TRBV7-8 with TRBJ2-7, with 7 positions matching TRBD1. The CDR3 contains 15 residues. Trimming removed 1 base from V and 6 bases from J; junction bases left unmatched: 9. CDR1 is SGHVS and CDR2 is FQNEAQ in the germline V gene. This chain's CDR3 is CASSLGTGAFGEQYF. The CDR3 bases are TGTGCCAGCAGCTTAGGGACAGGCGCCTTCGGCGAGCAGTACTTC.

The chain combines TRBV7-2 with TRBJ2-7; the D is unclear. The CDR3 covers 14 residues. The V end was cut by 0 bases, the J end by 1 base, with 7 bases between. CDR1 and CDR2 from the germline V gene are SGHTA and FQGNSA. The CDR3 DNA reads TGTGCCAGCAGCTTAGCTCCCAGGTCCTACGAGCAGTACTTC. Protein sequence: CASSLAPRSYEQYF.

This clone was counted only a few times. The chain carries TRBV4-2 and TRBJ2-2, with TRBD2 matching over 7 bases. The V gene's germline CDR1 is LGHNA and CDR2 YNFKEQ. This CDR3 has 16 residues. Trimming cost V 0 bases and J 4 bases; bases outside gene matches: 5. CDR3 DNA: TGTGCCAGCAGCCAAGATCCCCCGGGGGGCACCGGGGAGCTGTTTTTT. Residues: CASSQDPPGGTGELFF.

This sequence joins TRBV28 and TRBJ2-4, with D maybe TRBD1 (5 bases). The CDR3 has 17 amino acids. Germline V gives CDR1 MDHEN, CDR2 SYDVKM. V lost 1 base to trimming and J lost 4 bases, with 17 bases between them. The CDR3 sequence is CASSLYGSRQKKNIQYF. CDR3 DNA sequence: TGTGCCAGCAGTTTATACGGGTCAAGACAGAAAAAAAACATTCAGTACTTC.

This chain uses TRBV19 with TRBJ1-5, with 8 bases identical to TRBD1. With V trimmed by 1 base and J by 7 bases, 3 bases remained unmatched. Germline CDR1 LNHDA, CDR2 SQIVND (reference sequence). The CDR3 length is 14 residues. CDR3 sequence reads: CASSIGTGFQPQHF. The CDR3 DNA follows: TGTGCCAGTAGTATAGGGACAGGGTTCCAGCCCCAGCATTTT.

The table lists this clone with a count of one. The chain links TRBV5-5 to TRBJ2-7, with TRBD1 matching 10 bases. V lost 2 bases and J lost 0; bases outside the gene matches: 8. This CDR3 spans 17 amino acids. Germline CDR1 is SGHKS and CDR2 is YYEKEE (reference sequence). In nucleotides, the CDR3 is TGTGCCAGCAGCTTTCGGCCGGGACAGGGGAACTCCTACGAGCAGTACTTC. It is translated as CASSFRPGQGNSYEQYF.

The chain combines TRBV30 with TRBJ2-1; tentatively, D is TRBD2 (6 bases). Germline V CDR1 and CDR2: GTSNPN, SVGIG (reference sequence). The CDR3 extends over 15 amino acids. V was shortened by 0 bases and J by 7 bases, with 16 bases between the two germline ends. The CDR3 nucleotides read TGTGCCTGGAGTGTAACGGCGGCTGGGAGGAATGAGCAGTTCTTC. It is translated as CAWSVTAAGRNEQFF.

This chain links TRBV10-2 with TRBJ2-7; perhaps TRBD2 as D (5 bases). Germline-derived CDR1 and CDR2 are WSHSY and SAAADI. The CDR3 has 12 residues. Trimming shortened V by 6 bases and J by 0 bases, and 6 bases separated the two germline ends. CDR3 sequence: CASRGDSYEQYF. The CDR3 nucleotides are TGCGCCAGCAGGGGAGACTCCTACGAGCAGTACTTC.

This clone came up once. This chain joins TRBV28 and TRBJ2-4; a weak D match, TRBD2 (6 bases). The CDR3 contains 16 residues. V lost 6 bases and J lost 0, with 15 bases in between. From germline, CDR1 is MDHEN and CDR2 SYDVKM. CDR3: CASSSPGALAKNIQYF. DNA of the CDR3: TGTGCCAGCAGCTCGCCGGGAGCCTTAGCCAAAAACATTCAGTACTTC.

This clone was seen only a few times. This rearrangement joins TRBV11-2 to TRBJ1-5; no definite D call. The germline gives CDR1 SGHAT, CDR2 FQNNGV. The CDR3 spans 14 residues. With 4 bases removed from V and 1 base from J, the gap between germline ends came to 8 bases. CDR3 protein: CASSSGQSNQPQHF. In DNA form, the CDR3 reads TGTGCCAGCAGCTCTGGCCAAAGCAATCAGCCCCAGCATTTT.

The rearrangement uses TRBV19 and TRBJ2-3; 7 bases are a match to TRBD2. Germline assignment: CDR1 LNHDA and CDR2 SQIVND (reference sequence). The CDR3 extends over 16 amino acids. The ends lost 6 bases at V and 0 bases at J; junction bases unmatched: 9. DNA of the CDR3: TGTGCCAGTAGAACTTGGGGCGGGGGTAGCACAGATACGCAGTATTTT. This gives the protein CASRTWGGGSTDTQYF.

This clone was seen a single time. V and J are TRBV7-9 and TRBJ1-2, with 7 bases identical to TRBD1. The CDR3 is 16 amino acids. Germline-derived CDR1 and CDR2 are SEHNR and FQNEAQ (reference sequence). Germline trimming cut 0 bases from V and 4 bases from J; bases unmatched to any gene: 8. The CDR3 nucleotides read TGTGCCAGCAGCTTAGCAGGGGGCAGGGCTGGCTATGGCTACACCTTC. This sequence encodes CASSLAGGRAGYGYTF.

This clone occurred once. CDR3 coding DNA: TGCGCCAGCAGCCAAGGACGGGCTAGCGGGGGGGAAGATACGCAGTATTTT. Translating gives CASSQGRASGGEDTQYF. V and J are TRBV4-1 and TRBJ2-3, with TRBD2 matching over 12 bases. Per germline, CDR1 MGHRA and CDR2 YSYEKL. This CDR3 region has 17 residues. The V segment lost 1 base and the J segment 5 bases; nucleotides outside the gene matches: 7.

This clone was observed a handful of times. J is TRBJ1-5 and V is TRBV5-6; D possibly corresponds to TRBD1 (5 bases). The CDR3 sequence is 13 residues long. The germline gives CDR1 SGHDT, CDR2 YYEEEE. The V end was cut by 4 bases, the J end by 1 base, with 6 bases between. The CDR3 region has the DNA TGTGCCAGCAGCCCAGGGAGCAATCAGCCCCAGCATTTT. This sequence encodes CASSPGSNQPQHF.

The gene calls are TRBV15 and TRBJ1-1, with 11 bases aligning to TRBD1. Germline loops: CDR1 LNHNV, CDR2 YYDKDF (reference sequence). V gave up 0 bases and J gave up 6 bases; unmatched junction bases: 12. CDR3 length: 18 residues. The DNA of the CDR3 is TGTGCCACCAGCAGAGATAGGGACAGGGGGTTAGCCAGGTCTGAAGCTTTCTTT. It codes for CATSRDRDRGLARSEAFF.

This chain uses TRBV28 with TRBJ1-5; 9 positions agree with TRBD1. This CDR3 has 13 residues. Germline V CDR1 and CDR2: MDHEN, SYDVKM. Trimming at V came to 7 bases and at J to 4 bases, leaving 2 bases not matched to a gene. CDR3 in amino acids: CASNRGLNQPQHF. CDR3 in DNA: TGTGCCAGCAACAGGGGGCTTAATCAGCCCCAGCATTTT.

The V gene is TRBV29-1, the J gene TRBJ2-2; D unclear. V lost 4 bases and J lost 4, with 7 bases in between. Germline lookup yields CDR1 SQVTM and CDR2 ANQGSEA. The CDR3 sequence is 12 residues long. In DNA, the CDR3 is TGCAGCGTTGGGGCCTCCACCGGGGAGCTGTTTTTT. Protein sequence: CSVGASTGELFF.